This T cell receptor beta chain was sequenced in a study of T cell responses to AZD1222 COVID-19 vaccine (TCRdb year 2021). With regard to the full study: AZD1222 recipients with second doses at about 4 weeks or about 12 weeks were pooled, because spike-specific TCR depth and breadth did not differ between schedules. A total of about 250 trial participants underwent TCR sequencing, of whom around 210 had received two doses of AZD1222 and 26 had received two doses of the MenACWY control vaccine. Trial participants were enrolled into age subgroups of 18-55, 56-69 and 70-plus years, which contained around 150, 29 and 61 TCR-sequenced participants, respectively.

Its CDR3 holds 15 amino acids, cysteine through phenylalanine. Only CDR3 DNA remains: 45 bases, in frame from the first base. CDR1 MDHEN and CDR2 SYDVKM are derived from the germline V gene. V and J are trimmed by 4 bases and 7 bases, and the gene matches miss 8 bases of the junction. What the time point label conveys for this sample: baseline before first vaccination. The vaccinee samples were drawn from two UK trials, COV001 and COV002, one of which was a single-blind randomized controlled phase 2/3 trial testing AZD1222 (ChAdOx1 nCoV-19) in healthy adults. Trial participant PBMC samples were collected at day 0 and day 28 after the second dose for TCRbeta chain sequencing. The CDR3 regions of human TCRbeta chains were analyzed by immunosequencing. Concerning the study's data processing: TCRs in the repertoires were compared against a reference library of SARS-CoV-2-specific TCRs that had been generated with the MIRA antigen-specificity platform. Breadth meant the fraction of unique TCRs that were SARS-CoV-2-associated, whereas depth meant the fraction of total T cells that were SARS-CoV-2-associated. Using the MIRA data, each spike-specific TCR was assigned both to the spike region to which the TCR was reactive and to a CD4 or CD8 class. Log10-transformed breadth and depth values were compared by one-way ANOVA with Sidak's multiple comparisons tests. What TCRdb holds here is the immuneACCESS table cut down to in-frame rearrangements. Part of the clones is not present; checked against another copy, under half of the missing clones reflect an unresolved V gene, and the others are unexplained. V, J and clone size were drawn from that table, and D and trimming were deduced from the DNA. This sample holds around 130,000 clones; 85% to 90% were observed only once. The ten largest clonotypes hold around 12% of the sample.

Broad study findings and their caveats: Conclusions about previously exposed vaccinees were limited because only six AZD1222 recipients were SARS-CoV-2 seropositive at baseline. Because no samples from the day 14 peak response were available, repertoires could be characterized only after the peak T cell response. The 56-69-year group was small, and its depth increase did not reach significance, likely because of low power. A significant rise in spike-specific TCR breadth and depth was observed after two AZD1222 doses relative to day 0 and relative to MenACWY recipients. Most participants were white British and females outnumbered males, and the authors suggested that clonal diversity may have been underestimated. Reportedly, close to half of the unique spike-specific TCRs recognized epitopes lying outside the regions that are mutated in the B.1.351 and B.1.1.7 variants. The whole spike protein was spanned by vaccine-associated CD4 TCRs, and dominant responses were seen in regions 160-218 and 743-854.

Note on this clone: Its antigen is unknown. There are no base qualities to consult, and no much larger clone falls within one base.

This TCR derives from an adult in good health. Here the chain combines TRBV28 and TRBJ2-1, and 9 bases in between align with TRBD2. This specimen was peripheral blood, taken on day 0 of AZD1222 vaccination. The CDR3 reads CASSSPGLAKNEQFF. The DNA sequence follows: TGTGCCAGCAGTTCACCCGGACTAGCGAAAAATGAGCAGTTCTTC. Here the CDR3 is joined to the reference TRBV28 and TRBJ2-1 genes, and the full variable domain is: DVKVTQSSRYLVKRTGEKVFLECVQDMDHENMFWYRQDPGLGLRLIYFSYDVKMKEKGDIPEGYSVSREKKERFSLILESASTNQTSMYLCASSSPGLAKNEQFFGPGTRLTVL.